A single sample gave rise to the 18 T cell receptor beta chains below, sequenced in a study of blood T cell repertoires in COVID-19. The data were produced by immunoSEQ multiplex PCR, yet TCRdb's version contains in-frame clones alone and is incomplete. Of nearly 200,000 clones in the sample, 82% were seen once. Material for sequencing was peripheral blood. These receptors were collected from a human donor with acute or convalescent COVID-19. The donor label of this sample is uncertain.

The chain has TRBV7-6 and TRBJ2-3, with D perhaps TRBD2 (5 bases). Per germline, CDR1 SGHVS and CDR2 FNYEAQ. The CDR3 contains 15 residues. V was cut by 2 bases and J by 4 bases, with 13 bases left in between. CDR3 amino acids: CASSLLADVADTQYF. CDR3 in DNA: TGTGCCAGCAGCTTACTAGCCGACGTAGCAGATACGCAGTATTTT.

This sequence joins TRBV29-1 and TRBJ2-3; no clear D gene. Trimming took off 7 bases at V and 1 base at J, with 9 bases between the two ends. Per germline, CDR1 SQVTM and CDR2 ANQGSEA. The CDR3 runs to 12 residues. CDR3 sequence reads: CSASRGTDTQYF. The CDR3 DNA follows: TGCAGCGCCTCACGGGGCACAGATACGCAGTATTTT.

The chain's CDR3 is CASSPGQAYYGYTF. The CDR3 nucleotides read TGTGCCAGCAGCCCAGGACAGGCGTACTATGGCTACACCTTC. This rearrangement joins TRBV6-5 to TRBJ1-2, with 7 bases fitting TRBD1. The length of the CDR3 is 14 residues. V shed 6 bases and J 3 bases; nucleotides not matched to a gene: 7. Per the germline V gene, CDR1 is MNHEY and CDR2 is SVGAGI.

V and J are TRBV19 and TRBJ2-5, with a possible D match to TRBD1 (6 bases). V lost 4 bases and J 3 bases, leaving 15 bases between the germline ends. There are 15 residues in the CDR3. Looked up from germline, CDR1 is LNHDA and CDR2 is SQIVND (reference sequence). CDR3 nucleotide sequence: TGTGCCAGTAGTACAGGGGTCCGGGGAAAAGAGACCCAGTACTTC. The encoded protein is CASSTGVRGKETQYF.

The CDR3 reads CASSLDASGRSEQYF. For the CDR3, the DNA is TGCGCCAGCAGCTTGGACGCTAGCGGGAGAAGCGAGCAGTACTTC. The chain has TRBV5-1 and TRBJ2-7; 10 nucleotides agree with TRBD2. Germline CDR1 reads SGHRS; CDR2 reads YFSETQ. Losses at the gene ends were 0 bases for V and 6 bases for J; bases not matched to a gene: 6. The CDR3 sequence is 15 residues long.

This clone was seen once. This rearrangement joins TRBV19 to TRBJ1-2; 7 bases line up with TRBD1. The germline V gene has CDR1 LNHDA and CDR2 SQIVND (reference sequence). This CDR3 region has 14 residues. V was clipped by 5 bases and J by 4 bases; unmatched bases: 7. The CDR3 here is CASSPGQVGYGYTF. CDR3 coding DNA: TGTGCCAGTAGTCCCGGACAGGTCGGCTATGGCTACACCTTC. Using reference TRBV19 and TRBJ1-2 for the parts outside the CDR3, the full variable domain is DGGITQSPKYLFRKEGQNVTLSCEQNLNHDAMYWYRQDPGQGLRLIYYSQIVNDFQKGDIAEGYSVSREKKESFPLTVTSAQKNPTAFYLCASSPGQVGYGYTFGSGTRLTVV.

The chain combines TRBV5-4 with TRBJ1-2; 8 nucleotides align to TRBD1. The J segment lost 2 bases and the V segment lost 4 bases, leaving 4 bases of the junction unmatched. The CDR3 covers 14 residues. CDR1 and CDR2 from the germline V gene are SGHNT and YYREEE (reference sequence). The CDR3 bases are TGTGCCAGCAGCATCGGACAGGGAAACTATGGCTACACCTTC. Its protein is CASSIGQGNYGYTF. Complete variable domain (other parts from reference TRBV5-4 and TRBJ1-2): ETGVTQSPTHLIKTRGQQVTLRCSSQSGHNTVSWYQQALGQGPQFIFQYYREEENGRGNFPPRFSGLQFPNYSSELNVNALELDDSALYLCASSIGQGNYGYTFGSGTRLTVV.

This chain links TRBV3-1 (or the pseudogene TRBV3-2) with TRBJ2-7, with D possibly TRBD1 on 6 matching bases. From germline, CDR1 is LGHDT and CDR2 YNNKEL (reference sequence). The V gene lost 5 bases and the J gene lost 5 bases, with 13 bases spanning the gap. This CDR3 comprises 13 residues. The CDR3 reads CASSRGKEDEQYF. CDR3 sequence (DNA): TGTGCCAGCAGCAGGGGGAAAGAAGACGAGCAGTACTTC.

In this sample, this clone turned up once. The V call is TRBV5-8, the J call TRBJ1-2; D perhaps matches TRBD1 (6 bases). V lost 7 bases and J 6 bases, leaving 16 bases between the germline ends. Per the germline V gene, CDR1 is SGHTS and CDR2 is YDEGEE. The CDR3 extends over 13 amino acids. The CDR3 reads CASSRTVSNGYTF. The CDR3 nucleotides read TGTGCCAGCTCGAGGACAGTGTCTAATGGCTACACCTTC.

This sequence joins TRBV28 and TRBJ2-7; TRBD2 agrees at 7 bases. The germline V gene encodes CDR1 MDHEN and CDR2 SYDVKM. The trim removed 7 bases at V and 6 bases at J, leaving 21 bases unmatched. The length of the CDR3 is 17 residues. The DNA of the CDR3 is TGTGCCAGCACTCAATCCAGAAGCGGGACGTCCTACTCCGAGCAGTACTTC. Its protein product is CASTQSRSGTSYSEQYF.

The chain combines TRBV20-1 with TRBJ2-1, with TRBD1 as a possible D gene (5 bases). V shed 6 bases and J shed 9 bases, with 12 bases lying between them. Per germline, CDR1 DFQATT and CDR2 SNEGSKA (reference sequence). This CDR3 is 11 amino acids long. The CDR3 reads CSAGQGTEQFF. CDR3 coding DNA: TGCAGTGCGGGGCAGGGAACTGAGCAGTTCTTC.

The CDR3 here is CASRSVNEQFF. In nucleotides, the CDR3 is TGTGCCAGCAGATCCGTAAATGAGCAGTTCTTC. The chain employs TRBV7-9 and TRBJ2-1; unclear D gene. CDR3 length equals 11 residues. V was pared by 6 bases and J by 7 bases, with 7 bases between. Germline CDR1 is SEHNR and CDR2 is FQNEAQ (reference sequence).

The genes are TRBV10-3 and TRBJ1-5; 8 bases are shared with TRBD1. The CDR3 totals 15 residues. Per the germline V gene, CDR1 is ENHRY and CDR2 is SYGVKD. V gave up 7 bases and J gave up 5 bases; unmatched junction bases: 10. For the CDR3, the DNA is TGTGCCATCAAATCCGGGACAGGAAAGGATCAGCCCCAGCATTTT. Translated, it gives CAIKSGTGKDQPQHF.

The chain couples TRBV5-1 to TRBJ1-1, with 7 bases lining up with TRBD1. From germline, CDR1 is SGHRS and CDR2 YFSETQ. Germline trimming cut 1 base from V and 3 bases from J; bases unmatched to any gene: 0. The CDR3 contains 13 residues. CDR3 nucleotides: TGCGCCAGCAGCTTGACAGGGGACACTGAAGCTTTCTTT. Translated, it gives CASSLTGDTEAFF.

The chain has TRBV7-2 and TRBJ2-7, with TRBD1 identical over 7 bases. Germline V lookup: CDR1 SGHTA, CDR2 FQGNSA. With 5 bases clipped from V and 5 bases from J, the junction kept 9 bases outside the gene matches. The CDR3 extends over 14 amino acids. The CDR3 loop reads CASSARQGSHEQYF. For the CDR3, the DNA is TGTGCCAGCAGCGCCCGACAGGGTTCCCACGAGCAGTACTTC.

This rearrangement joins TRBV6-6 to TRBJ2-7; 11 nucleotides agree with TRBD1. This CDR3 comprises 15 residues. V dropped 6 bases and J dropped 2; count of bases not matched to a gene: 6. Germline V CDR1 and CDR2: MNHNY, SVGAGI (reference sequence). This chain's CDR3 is CASSLGQGGTYEQYF. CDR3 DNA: TGTGCCAGCAGCCTGGGACAGGGGGGGACCTACGAGCAGTACTTC.

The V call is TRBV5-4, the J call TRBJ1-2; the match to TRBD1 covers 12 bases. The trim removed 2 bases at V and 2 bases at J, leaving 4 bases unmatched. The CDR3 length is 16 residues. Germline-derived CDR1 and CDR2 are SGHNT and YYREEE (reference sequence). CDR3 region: CASSFPGTGGNYGYTF. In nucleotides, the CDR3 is TGTGCCAGCAGCTTCCCCGGGACAGGGGGCAACTATGGCTACACCTTC.

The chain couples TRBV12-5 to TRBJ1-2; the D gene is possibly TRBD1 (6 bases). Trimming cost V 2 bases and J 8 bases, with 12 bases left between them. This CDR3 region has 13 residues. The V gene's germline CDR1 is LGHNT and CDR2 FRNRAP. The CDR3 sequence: CASGLFSGVGYTF. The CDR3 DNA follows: TGTGCTAGTGGTTTGTTTTCAGGGGTCGGCTACACCTTC.